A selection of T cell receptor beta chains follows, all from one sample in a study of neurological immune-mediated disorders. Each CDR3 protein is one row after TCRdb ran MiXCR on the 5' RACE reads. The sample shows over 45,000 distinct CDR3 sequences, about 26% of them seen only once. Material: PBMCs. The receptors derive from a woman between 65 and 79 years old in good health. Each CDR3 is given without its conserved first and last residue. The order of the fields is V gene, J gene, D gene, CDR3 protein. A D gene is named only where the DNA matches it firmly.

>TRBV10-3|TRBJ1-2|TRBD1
AIRSTGADGYT
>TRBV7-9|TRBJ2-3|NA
ASSTGSGGMTDTQY
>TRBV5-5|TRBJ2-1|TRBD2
ASSRTSGSGNEQF
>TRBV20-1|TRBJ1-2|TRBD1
SAREGGKDGYT
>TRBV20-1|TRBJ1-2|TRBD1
SAGQGNYGYT
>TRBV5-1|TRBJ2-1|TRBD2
ASSLGAGGLGYNEQF
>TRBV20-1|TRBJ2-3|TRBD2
SAAERGGPDTQY
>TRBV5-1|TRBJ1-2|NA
ASSLVLQGNYGYT
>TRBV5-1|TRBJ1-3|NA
ASSLGATWGNTIY
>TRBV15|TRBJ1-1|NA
ATSSLGRMSTEAF
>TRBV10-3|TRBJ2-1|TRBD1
AAGTGWNEQF
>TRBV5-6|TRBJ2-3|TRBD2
ASSLLLAGAYTQY
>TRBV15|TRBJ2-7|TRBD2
ATSSGFSYEQY
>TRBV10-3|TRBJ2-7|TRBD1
AIRGQGAYEQY
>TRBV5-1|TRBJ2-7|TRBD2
ASSTSTSGSVSYEQY
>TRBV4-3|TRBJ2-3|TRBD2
ASSQGIAGAGDTQY
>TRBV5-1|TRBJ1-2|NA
ASSQQGLLGSYT
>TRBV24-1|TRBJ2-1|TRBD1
DTSDTRTGGNEQF
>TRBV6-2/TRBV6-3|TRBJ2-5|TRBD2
ASSGLAGDRETQY
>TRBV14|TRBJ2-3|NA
ASSQPQGADTQY
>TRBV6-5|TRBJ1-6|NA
ASSALGPNSPLH
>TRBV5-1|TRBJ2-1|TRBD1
ASSSRDRGTDEQF
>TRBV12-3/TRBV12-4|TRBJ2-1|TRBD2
ASSLDAGRGGHNEQF
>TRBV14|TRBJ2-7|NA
ASSGWGTGWYEQY
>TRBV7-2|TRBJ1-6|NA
ASSLSRHNSPLH
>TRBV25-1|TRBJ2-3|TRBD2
ASSLAGGRDTQY
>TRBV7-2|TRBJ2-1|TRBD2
ASSLGIGRVDNEQF
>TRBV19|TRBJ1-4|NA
ASSPRGRGNEKLF
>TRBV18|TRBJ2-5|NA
ASSPQEGETQY
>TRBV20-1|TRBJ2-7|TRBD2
SARGGGLAESYSSYEQY
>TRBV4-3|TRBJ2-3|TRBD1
ASSQDLDRGQGDTQY
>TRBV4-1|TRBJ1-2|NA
ASSQGIASYYGYT
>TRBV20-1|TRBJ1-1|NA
SGRDHTEAF
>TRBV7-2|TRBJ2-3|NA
ASSFTAPSSPQY
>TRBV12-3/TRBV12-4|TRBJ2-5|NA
ASSLMYGPGQTQY
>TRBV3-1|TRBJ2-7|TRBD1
ASSQVQGAYEQY
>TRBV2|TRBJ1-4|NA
ASSDRQGLEKLF
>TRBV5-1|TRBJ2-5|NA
ASSLARGMEETQY
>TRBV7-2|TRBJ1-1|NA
ASSSRQSMNTEAF
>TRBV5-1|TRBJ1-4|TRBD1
ASTRTGGLSGKLF
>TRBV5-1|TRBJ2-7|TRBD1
ASSLTGGLSYEQY
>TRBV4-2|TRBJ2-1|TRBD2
ASSPRSGGEGEQF
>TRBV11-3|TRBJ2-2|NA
ASSARTDTGELF
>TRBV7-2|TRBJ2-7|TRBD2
ASSLAGTSGSPYEQY
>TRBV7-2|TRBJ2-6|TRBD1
ASSLTRGLGANVLT
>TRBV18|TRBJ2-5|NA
ASSLGVDQETQY
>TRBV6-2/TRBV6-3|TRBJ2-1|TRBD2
ASSPGGRELEQF
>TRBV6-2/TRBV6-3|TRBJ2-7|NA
ASTNTGLGSYEQY
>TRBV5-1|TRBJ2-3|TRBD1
ASSAGTVLTDTQY
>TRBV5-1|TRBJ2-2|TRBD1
ANSLGQGANTGEPF
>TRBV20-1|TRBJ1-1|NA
SAAREAMNTEAF
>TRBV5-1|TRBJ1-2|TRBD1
ASSRAGQGSYGYT
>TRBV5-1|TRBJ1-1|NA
ASASDLNTEAF
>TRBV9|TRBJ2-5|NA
ASSVDPPGTQETQY
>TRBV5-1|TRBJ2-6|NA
ASSLVPPSSGANVLT